This record looks at one T cell receptor beta chain sequence and its context. Some clones are missing from TCRdb's copy, which holds only in-frame ones; the method was immunoSEQ multiplex PCR. The sample includes approximately 160,000 clones, approximately 92% seen only once; the top ten take 2%. The data were obtained in a study of control samples from healthy donors and cancer patients. J was trimmed by 3 bases and V by 10 bases; bases with no gene match: 7. This CDR3 region has 13 residues. Germline loops: CDR1 LNHDA, CDR2 SQIVND (reference sequence). What was sequenced was blood. The chain employs TRBV19 and TRBJ2-3; 7 positions agree with TRBD1. The TCR was taken from a woman between 40 and 50 years old in good health. Here the CDR3 DNA reads TGTGCCACACGGGACAGATTAACAGATACGCAGTATTTT. Protein sequence: CATRDRLTDTQYF.